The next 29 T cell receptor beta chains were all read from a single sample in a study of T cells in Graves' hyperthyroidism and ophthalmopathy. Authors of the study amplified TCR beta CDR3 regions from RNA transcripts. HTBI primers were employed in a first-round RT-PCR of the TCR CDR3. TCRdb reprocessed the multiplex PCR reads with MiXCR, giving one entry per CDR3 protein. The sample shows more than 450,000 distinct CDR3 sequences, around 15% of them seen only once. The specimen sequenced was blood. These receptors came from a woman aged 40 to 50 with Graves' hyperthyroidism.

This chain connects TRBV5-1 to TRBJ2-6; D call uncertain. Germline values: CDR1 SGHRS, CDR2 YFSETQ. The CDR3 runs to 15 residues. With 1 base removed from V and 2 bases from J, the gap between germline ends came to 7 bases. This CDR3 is CASSLSTAGANVLTF. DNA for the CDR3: TGCGCCAGCAGCTTGTCAACAGCTGGGGCCAACGTCCTGACTTTC.

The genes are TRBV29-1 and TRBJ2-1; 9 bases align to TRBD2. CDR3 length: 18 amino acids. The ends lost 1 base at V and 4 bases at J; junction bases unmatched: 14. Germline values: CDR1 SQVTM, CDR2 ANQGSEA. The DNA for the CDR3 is TGCAGCGTTGAAGGGGGCGGGGAAGCGGGAGGAAAATACAATGAGCAGTTCTTC. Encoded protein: CSVEGGGEAGGKYNEQFF.

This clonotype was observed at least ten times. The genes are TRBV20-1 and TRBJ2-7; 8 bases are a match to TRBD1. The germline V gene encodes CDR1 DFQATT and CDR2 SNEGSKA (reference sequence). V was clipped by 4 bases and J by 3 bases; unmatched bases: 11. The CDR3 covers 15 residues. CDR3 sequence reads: CSAKIGQGPLYEQYF. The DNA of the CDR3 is TGCAGTGCTAAAATTGGACAGGGACCCCTCTACGAGCAGTACTTC.

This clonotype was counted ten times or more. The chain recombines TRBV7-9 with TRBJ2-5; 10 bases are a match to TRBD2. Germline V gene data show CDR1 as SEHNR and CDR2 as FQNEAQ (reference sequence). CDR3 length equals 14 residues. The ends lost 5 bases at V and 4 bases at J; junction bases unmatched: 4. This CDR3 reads CASSGVAGGETQYF. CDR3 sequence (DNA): TGTGCCAGCAGCGGGGTAGCGGGAGGAGAGACCCAGTACTTC.

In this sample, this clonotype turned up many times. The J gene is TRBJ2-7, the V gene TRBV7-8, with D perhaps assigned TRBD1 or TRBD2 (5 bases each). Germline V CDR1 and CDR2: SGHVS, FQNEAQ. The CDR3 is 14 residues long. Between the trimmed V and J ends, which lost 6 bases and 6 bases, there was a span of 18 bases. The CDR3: CASRSGTGVSEQYF. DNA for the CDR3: TGTGCCAGCAGATCCGGGACGGGCGTGTCCGAGCAGTACTTC.

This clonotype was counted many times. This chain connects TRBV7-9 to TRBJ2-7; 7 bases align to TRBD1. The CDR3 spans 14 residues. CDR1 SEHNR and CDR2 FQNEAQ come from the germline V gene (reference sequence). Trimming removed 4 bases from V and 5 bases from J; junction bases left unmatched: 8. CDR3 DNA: TGTGCCAGCAGCTCCGGGACAGAGATCCACGAGCAGTACTTC. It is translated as CASSSGTEIHEQYF.

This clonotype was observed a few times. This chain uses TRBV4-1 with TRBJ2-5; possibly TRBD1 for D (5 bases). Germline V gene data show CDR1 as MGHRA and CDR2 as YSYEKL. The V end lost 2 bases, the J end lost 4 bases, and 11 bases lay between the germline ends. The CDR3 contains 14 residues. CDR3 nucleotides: TGCGCCAGCAGCCAACTAGGGGCCTCAGAGACCCAGTACTTC. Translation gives CASSQLGASETQYF.

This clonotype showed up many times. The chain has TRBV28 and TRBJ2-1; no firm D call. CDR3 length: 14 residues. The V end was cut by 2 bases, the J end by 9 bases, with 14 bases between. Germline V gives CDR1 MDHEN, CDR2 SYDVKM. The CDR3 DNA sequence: TGTGCCAGCAGTTTAGGAGATACTAAAAGTGAGCAGTTCTTC. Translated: CASSLGDTKSEQFF.

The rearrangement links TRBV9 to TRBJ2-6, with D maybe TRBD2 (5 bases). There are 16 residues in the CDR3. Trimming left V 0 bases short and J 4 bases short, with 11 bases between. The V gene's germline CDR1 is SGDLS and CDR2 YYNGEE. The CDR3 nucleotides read TGTGCCAGCAGCGTAGCTCGGGGTGGCGGGGCCAACGTCCTGACTTTC. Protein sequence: CASSVARGGGANVLTF.

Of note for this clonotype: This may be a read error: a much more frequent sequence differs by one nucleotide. CDR3 bases: TGTGCCAGCAGCCAGACCCCGGGAGACTCCTACGAGCAGCACTTC. Translated, it gives CASSQTPGDSYEQHF. V usage is TRBV3-1 and J usage is TRBJ2-7; TRBD2 might be the D (6 bases). The CDR3 totals 15 residues. Germline loops: CDR1 LGHDT, CDR2 YNNKEL (reference sequence).

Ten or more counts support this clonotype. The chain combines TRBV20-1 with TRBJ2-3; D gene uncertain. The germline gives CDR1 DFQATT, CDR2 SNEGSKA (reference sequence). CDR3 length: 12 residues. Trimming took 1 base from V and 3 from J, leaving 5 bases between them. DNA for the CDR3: TGCAGTGCTAGAGTCCCTACAGATACGCAGTATTTT. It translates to CSARVPTDTQYF.

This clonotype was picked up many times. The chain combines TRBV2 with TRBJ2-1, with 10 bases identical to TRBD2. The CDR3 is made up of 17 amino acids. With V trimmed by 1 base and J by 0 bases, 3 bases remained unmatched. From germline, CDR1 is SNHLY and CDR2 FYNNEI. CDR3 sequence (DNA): TGTGCCAGCAGTGAAGTGGCTAGCGGGAGCTCCTACAATGAGCAGTTCTTC. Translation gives CASSEVASGSSYNEQFF. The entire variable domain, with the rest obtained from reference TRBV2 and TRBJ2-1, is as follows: EPEVTQTPSHQVTQMGQEVILRCVPISNHLYFYWYRQILGQKVEFLVSFYNNEISEKSEIFDDQFSVERPDGSNFTLKIRSTKLEDSAMYFCASSEVASGSSYNEQFFGPGTRLTVL.

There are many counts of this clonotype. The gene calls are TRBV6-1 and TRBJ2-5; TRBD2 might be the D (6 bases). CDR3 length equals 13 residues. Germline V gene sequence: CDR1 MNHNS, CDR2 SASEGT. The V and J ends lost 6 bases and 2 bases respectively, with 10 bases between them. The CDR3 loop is CASSLDYQETQYF. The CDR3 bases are TGTGCCAGCAGCCTGGACTATCAAGAGACCCAGTACTTC.

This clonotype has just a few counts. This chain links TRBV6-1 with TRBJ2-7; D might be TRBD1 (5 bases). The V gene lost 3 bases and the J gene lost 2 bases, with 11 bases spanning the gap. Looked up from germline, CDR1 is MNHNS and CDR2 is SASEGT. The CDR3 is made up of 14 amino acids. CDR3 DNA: TGTGCCAGCAGTGACGCCACAGGACCCTACGAGCAGTACTTC. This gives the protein CASSDATGPYEQYF.

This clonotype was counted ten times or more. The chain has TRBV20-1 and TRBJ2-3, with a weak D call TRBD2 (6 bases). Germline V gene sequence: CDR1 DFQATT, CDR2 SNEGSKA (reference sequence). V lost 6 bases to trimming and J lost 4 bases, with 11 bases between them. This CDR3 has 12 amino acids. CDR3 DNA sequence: TGCAGTGCCCCCCGCGGGGCAGATACGCAGTATTTT. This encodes CSAPRGADTQYF.

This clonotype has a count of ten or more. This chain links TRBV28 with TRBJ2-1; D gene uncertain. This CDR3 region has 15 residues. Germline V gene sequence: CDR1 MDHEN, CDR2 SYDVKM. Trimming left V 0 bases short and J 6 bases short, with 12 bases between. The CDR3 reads CASSLWVGLFNEQFF. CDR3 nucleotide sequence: TGTGCCAGCAGTTTATGGGTAGGCCTATTCAATGAGCAGTTCTTC.

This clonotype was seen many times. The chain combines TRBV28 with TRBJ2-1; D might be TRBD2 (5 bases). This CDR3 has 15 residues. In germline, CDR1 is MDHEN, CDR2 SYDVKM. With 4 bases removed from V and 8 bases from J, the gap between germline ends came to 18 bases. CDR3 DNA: TGTGCCAGCAGTTCTCGGGATTTGGCGTACGATGAGCAGTTCTTC. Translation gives CASSSRDLAYDEQFF.

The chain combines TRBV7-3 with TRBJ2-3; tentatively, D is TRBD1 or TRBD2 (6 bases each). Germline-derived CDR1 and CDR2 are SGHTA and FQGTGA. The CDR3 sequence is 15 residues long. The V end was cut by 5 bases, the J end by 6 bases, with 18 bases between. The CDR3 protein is CASSPNGGGGDTQYF. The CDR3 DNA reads TGTGCCAGCAGCCCCAATGGCGGAGGGGGGGATACGCAGTATTTT.

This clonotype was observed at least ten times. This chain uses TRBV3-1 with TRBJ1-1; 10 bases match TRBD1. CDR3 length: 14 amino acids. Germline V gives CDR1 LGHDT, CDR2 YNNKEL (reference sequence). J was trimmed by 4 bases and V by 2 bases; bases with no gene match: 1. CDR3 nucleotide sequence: TGTGCCAGCAGCCAACGGACAGGGGGCACTGAAGCTTTCTTT. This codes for CASSQRTGGTEAFF.

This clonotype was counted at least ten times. Written as DNA, the CDR3 is TGTGCCTGGAGTAGGAGGGTTGGCACTGAAGCTTTCTTT. This encodes CAWSRRVGTEAFF. The genes are TRBV30 and TRBJ1-1; D uncertain. The CDR3 runs 13 residues. V lost 2 bases, J lost 4 bases, and 11 bases lay in between. Germline assignment: CDR1 GTSNPN and CDR2 SVGIG (reference sequence).

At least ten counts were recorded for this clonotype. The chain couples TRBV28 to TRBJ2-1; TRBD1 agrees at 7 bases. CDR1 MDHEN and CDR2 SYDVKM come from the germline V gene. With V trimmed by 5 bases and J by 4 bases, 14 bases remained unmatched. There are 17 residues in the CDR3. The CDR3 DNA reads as TGTGCCAGCAGTCCAGACAGGGAATTCGGAGATTACAATGAGCAGTTCTTC. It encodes CASSPDREFGDYNEQFF.

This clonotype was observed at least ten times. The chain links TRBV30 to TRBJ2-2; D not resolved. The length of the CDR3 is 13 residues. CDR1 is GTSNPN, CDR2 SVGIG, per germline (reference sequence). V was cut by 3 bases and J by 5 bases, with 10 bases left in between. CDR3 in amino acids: CAWRPLSTGELFF. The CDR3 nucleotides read TGTGCCTGGAGACCCCTTTCGACCGGGGAGCTGTTTTTT.

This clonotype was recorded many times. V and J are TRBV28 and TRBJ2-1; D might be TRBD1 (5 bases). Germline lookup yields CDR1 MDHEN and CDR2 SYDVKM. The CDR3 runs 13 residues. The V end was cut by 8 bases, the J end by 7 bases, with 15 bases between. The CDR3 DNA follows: TGTGCCAGCCGTCGACAGCTACAAAATGAGCAGTTCTTC. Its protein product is CASRRQLQNEQFF. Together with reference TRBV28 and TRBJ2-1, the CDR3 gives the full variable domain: DVKVTQSSRYLVKRTGEKVFLECVQDMDHENMFWYRQDPGLGLRLIYFSYDVKMKEKGDIPEGYSVSREKKERFSLILESASTNQTSMYLCASRRQLQNEQFFGPGTRLTVL.

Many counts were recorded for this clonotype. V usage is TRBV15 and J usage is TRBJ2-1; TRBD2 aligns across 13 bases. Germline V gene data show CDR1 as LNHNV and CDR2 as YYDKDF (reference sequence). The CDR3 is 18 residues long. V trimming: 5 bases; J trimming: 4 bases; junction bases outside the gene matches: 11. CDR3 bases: TGTGCCACCAGCTCAACGAGGACTAGCGGGAGTCGTTACAATGAGCAGTTCTTC. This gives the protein CATSSTRTSGSRYNEQFF.

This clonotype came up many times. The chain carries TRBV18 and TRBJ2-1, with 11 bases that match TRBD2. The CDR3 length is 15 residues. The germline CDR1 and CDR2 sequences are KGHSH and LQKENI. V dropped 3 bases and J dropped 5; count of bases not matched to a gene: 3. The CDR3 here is CASSPGLAVDNEQFF. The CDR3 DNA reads TGTGCCAGCTCACCGGGACTAGCGGTAGACAATGAGCAGTTCTTC.

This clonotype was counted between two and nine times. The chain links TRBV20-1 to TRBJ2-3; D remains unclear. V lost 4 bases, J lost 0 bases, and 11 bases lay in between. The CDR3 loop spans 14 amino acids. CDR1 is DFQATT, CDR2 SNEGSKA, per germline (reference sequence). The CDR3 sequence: CSAIGYPSTDTQYF. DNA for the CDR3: TGCAGTGCTATCGGGTACCCTAGCACAGATACGCAGTATTTT.

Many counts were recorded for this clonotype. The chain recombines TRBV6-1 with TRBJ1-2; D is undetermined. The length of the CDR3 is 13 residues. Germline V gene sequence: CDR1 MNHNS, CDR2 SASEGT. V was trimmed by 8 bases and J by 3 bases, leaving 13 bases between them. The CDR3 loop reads CASFTGKDYGYTF. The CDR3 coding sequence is TGTGCCAGCTTCACCGGCAAGGACTATGGCTACACCTTC.

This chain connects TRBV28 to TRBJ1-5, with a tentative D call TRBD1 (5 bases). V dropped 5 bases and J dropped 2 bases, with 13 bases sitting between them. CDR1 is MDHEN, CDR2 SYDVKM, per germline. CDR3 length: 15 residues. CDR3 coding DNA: TGTGCCAGCAGTGCGGGGGTGAATGGCAATCAGCCCCAGCATTTT. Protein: CASSAGVNGNQPQHF.

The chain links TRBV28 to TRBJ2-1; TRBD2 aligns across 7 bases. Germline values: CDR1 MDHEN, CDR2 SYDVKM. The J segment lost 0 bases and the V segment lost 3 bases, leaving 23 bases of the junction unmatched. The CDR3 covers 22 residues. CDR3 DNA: TGTGCCAGCAGTTTTATTACGTTGTTTGGCCTAGCGGACACAAGCTCCTACAATGAGCAGTTCTTC. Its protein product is CASSFITLFGLADTSSYNEQFF.